This TCR beta chain derives from a study of tumor and adjacent non-tumor tissue in lung cancer. Across the whole study: Samples averaged roughly 4 million productive TCRbeta reads each. Findings of the study overall: Tumor TCR diversity, when higher, was linked to shorter survival. Normal lung showed higher cumulative top 100 clone frequency than tumor.

With respect to this clonotype: Its antigen is unidentified. Compared with germline, one end of the junction differs, possibly owing to a read error.

A modified ARM-PCR protocol with three rounds of nested PCR amplified TCRbeta. Each CDR3 protein gets one entry after TCRdb re-called the multiplex PCR reads with MiXCR. The repertoire has under 140,000 distinct CDR3 sequences, over 70% of them found once; the top ten carry roughly 20%. The template was RNA from unsorted bulk tissue. The CDR3 runs 15 residues. Germline V lookup: CDR1 MNHNS, CDR2 SASEGT. The source is a man in his 70s with non-small cell lung cancer. The rearrangement joins TRBV6-1 to TRBJ1-6; TRBD1 matches 7 bases. Specimen: lung tumor tissue. CDR3 DNA: TGTGCCAGCAGTGTGGGGGGACAGAGTTATTCACCCCTACACTTT. Protein: CASSVGGQSYSPLHF.